The text below deals with one TCR beta chain. The antigen remains undetermined. The data were produced by immunoSEQ multiplex PCR, yet TCRdb's version contains in-frame clones alone and is incomplete. The sample lists 100,000 or so clones; more than 70% were seen once. There are 13 residues in the CDR3. The V and J ends lost 6 bases and 5 bases respectively, with 13 bases between them. These data come from a study of T cell responses to AZD1222 COVID-19 vaccine. The overall study: Researchers grouped second doses given at about 4 or about 12 weeks into one pool.

Study-level points and caveats: Targets within unmutated variant regions were reportedly found for nearly half of spike-specific TCRs.

The TCR originated in an adult in good health. The source material was peripheral blood, sampled on day 0 of AZD1222 vaccination. This rearrangement joins TRBV12-3 or TRBV12-4 to TRBJ1-2, with D tentatively TRBD1 (5 bases). The CDR3 loop is CASSLGAGYGYTF. CDR3 DNA sequence: TGTGCCAGCAGCCTAGGGGCTGGGTATGGCTACACCTTC.